The present entry profiles one T cell receptor (beta chain) with its context. No cognate antigen has been identified for it. No base-level quality is on record; no much larger clone is a single base apart. TCRbeta CDR3 regions were amplified from genomic DNA using the immunoSEQ Assay, a bias-controlled multiplex PCR. The paper's data handling went like this. Nucleated cell counts per sample were estimated from amplification of reference gene primers within the assay. To quantify the absolute abundance of each unique TCRbeta CDR3 rearrangement, sequence reads were collapsed and filtered. For each sample, productive Simpson clonality was calculated as the square root of Simpson's diversity index over productive rearrangements. TCRdb took over this immuneACCESS table, retaining in-frame rearrangements with V and J assigned. Such tables are incomplete; in checked studies, under half of the missing clones stem from an unresolved V gene, and the remainder is unexplained. V and J calls and clone size are copied from that table; D and trimming were computed from the DNA. This sample comprises just under 85,000 clones, 83% of them detected only once. The leading ten clones occupy approximately 28% of the sample.

CDR1 and CDR2 were assigned from the germline V gene as MDHEN and SYDVKM. The germline V end is reduced by 5 bases and the J end by 8 bases; junction bases left unmatched: 9. Reading from cysteine to phenylalanine, the CDR3 counts 16 amino acids. Of all the DNA, just the CDR3 is kept, 48 bases in frame from base 1. This sample is part of a study of blood T cell repertoires in COVID-19 (TCRdb year 2020). Regarding the complete study: The collaborator samples originated in the United States, Italy and Spain and spanned the acute and convalescent phases of COVID-19. The material from the prospective study consisted of cDNA or gDNA derived from T cells, B-cell-depleted T cells, or PBMCs. Deeply sampled blood TCRbeta repertoires from subjects exposed to, actively infected with, or recovered from COVID-19 were included in the dataset. The repertoires were released in a freely available public database meant as a resource for research on the immune response to SARS-CoV-2. The samples were drawn from the first 160 participants of the ongoing ImmuneRACE study and from some 1,300 subjects provided by 6 global collaborators. A de-identified subject ID, COVID-19 status, age in years and sex were almost always included in the sample metadata. HLA class I and class II types, where available, came from metadata supplied by the sample provider rather than from assay-based typing. Study-level results and caveats: The quantity of clinical and demographic metadata differed by source and by participant and was supplied without curation.

Collaborating institutions collected whole blood in K2EDTA tubes following their own protocols. For TCRbeta analysis, collaborator samples were shipped as frozen whole blood, as isolated PBMCs, or as DNA extracted from either sample type. The chain couples TRBV28 to TRBJ1-6; 10 middle bases align to TRBD1. The material sequenced was peripheral blood. The source of this sequence is an elderly woman with acute or convalescent COVID-19. The DNA sequence is TGTGCCAGCAGTCCCCACAGGACAGGGGGTTATTCACCCCTCCACTTT. Its amino acids are CASSPHRTGGYSPLHF. When the CDR3 is completed using the reference TRBV28 and TRBJ1-6 genes on either side, the full variable domain is DVKVTQSSRYLVKRTGEKVFLECVQDMDHENMFWYRQDPGLGLRLIYFSYDVKMKEKGDIPEGYSVSREKKERFSLILESASTNQTSMYLCASSPHRTGGYSPLHFGNGTRLTVT.